The 14 T cell receptor beta chains below were found in one sample sequenced in a study of molecular identifiers for immune sequencing clone quantification (dated by TCRdb to 2017 to 2018). The receptor library was made with PCR. Sequencing took place on an Illumina HiSeq 4000. TCRdb reran the public reads through fastp at Q25 and MiXCR, keeping productive beta chains. Rows are combined by CDR3 protein, so each entry shows the most common genes and DNA. For this sample there are 60,000 to 70,000 distinct CDR3 sequences; around 17% appear just once. The top ten clones comprise about 1.5% of the sample. Material: naive CD8+ T cells from blood, with Jurkat cell RNA spiked in. The cell subset or site label for this specimen denotes: FACS-sorted CD8+CD4-CCR7+CD45RA+ naive T cells. The receptors come from a human donor in good health. Some libraries in this study had Jurkat cell RNA spiked in.

Comments on this clonotype: This clone may be a read error of a much larger clone one base away. The chain recombines TRBV27 with TRBJ2-1; 7 positions match TRBD1. In germline, CDR1 is MNHEY, CDR2 SMNVEV (reference sequence). The CDR3 covers 13 residues. As DNA, the CDR3 is TGTGCCGGCAGTTTCACAGGGGTCAATGAGCAGTTCTTC. Its protein is CAGSFTGVNEQFF.

The chain carries TRBV5-4 and TRBJ2-7; a weak D match, TRBD1 (6 bases). V dropped 3 bases and J dropped 4 bases, with 14 bases sitting between them. CDR1 SGHNT and CDR2 YYREEE come from the germline V gene (reference sequence). The CDR3 loop spans 14 amino acids. The DNA for the CDR3 is TGTGCCAGCAGCTCCCCAGGGGATCATTACGAGCAGTACTTC. Encoded protein: CASSSPGDHYEQYF.

The chain joins TRBV27 to TRBJ1-5, with D unresolved. CDR3 length: 13 residues. Germline-derived CDR1 and CDR2 are MNHEY and SMNVEV (reference sequence). Trimming removed 8 bases from V and 1 base from J, with 9 bases in between. The CDR3 loop is CASRRASNQPQHF. The CDR3 bases are TGTGCCAGCCGGCGGGCGAGCAATCAGCCCCAGCATTTT.

Many counts were recorded for this clonotype. This chain links TRBV4-3 with TRBJ1-2; D unresolved. The germline CDR1 and CDR2 sequences are LGHNA and YSLEER. This CDR3 spans 15 amino acids. Trimming left V 0 bases short and J 4 bases short, with 12 bases between. CDR3 bases: TGCGCCAGCAGCCAAGATGGGTTTCGGCGCTATGGCTACACCTTC. This sequence encodes CASSQDGFRRYGYTF.

This clonotype was detected many times. The rearrangement joins TRBV19 to TRBJ2-7; 7 bases align to TRBD2. V lost 8 bases to trimming and J lost 3 bases; unmatched junction nucleotides: 10. The CDR3 runs to 14 residues. Germline V gene lookup returns CDR1 LNHDA and CDR2 SQIVND (reference sequence). CDR3 in DNA: TGTGCCAGTGCCCCCTGGGGGGGGGGCTACGAGCAGTACTTC. It is translated as CASAPWGGGYEQYF.

In this sample, this clonotype turned up many times. Because the CDR3 is missing its conserved closing phenylalanine or tryptophan, this is likely a read error. The chain joins TRBV7-2 to TRBJ2-5; D call uncertain. V was cut by 1 base and J by 1 base, with 10 bases left in between. The CDR3 totals 15 residues. Per germline, CDR1 SGHTA and CDR2 FQGNSA. CDR3 DNA: TGTGCCAGCAGCTTAGTGGCTCGGGTCCAAGAGACCCAGTACTCC. Translated, it gives CASSLVARVQETQYS.

This clonotype has ten or more counts. The rearrangement uses TRBV7-9 and TRBJ2-1, with 15 bases fitting TRBD2. V dropped 1 base and J dropped 10; count of bases not matched to a gene: 2. This CDR3 is 15 amino acids long. Germline assignment: CDR1 SEHNR and CDR2 FQNEAQ (reference sequence). As DNA, the CDR3 is TGTGCCAGCAGCTTAGGGACTAGCGGGAGGGACGAGCAGTTCTTC. This encodes CASSLGTSGRDEQFF.

This clonotype showed up many times. The chain carries TRBV5-1 and TRBJ2-1; 7 bases align to TRBD2. The V segment lost 4 bases and the J segment 1 base; nucleotides outside the gene matches: 8. The germline V gene has CDR1 SGHRS and CDR2 YFSETQ. CDR3 size: 16 residues. The CDR3 region has the DNA TGCGCCAGCAGCCCCCTGGGCGGGGGTTCCTACAATGAGCAGTTCTTC. It encodes CASSPLGGGSYNEQFF.

This clonotype was seen a handful of times. The chain links TRBV5-6 to TRBJ2-3; 7 positions agree with TRBD2. From germline, CDR1 is SGHDT and CDR2 YYEEEE. V shed 0 bases and J 3 bases; nucleotides not matched to a gene: 4. The CDR3 consists of 15 residues. The CDR3 sequence is CASSLGGGPTDTQYF. Written as DNA, the CDR3 is TGTGCCAGCAGCTTGGGGGGGGGTCCGACAGATACGCAGTATTTT.

Many counts were recorded for this clonotype. V usage is TRBV6-6 and J usage is TRBJ2-5, with 9 bases fitting TRBD1. Per the germline V gene, CDR1 is MNHNY and CDR2 is SVGAGI (reference sequence). Trimming at V came to 2 bases and at J to 1 base, leaving 2 bases not matched to a gene. The CDR3 sequence is 15 residues long. CDR3 sequence: CASSYGQGSQETQYF. CDR3 nucleotides: TGTGCCAGCAGTTACGGACAGGGGAGCCAAGAGACCCAGTACTTC.

Ten or more counts support this clonotype. The CDR3 loop reads CASSQAPLVAGVVGETQYF. In DNA, the CDR3 is TGTGCCAGCAGCCAAGCCCCCTTAGTTGCGGGAGTCGTTGGAGAGACCCAGTACTTC. The V and J genes are TRBV14 and TRBJ2-5; TRBD2 aligns across 7 bases. The trim removed 1 base at V and 4 bases at J, leaving 18 bases unmatched. The CDR3 is 19 amino acids. The V gene's germline CDR1 is SGHDN and CDR2 FVKESK.

The chain uses TRBV29-1 and TRBJ2-7; 7 nucleotides agree with TRBD1. The CDR3 loop spans 14 amino acids. The junction had 12 bases not matched to a gene; V was cut back by 4 bases and J by 6 bases. The germline gives CDR1 SQVTM, CDR2 ANQGSEA. This CDR3 is CSVVDGTAGPEQYF. CDR3 in DNA: TGCAGCGTTGTGGATGGGACAGCTGGTCCCGAGCAGTACTTC.

This clonotype has at least ten counts. The rearrangement joins TRBV3-1 to TRBJ2-7; unclear D gene. Between the trimmed V and J ends, which lost 4 bases and 4 bases, there was a span of 8 bases. This CDR3 is built from 12 residues. From germline, CDR1 is LGHDT and CDR2 YNNKEL (reference sequence). CDR3 sequence: CASSPNGYEQYF. In nucleotides, the CDR3 is TGTGCCAGCAGCCCAAATGGGTACGAGCAGTACTTC.

By sample fraction, this clonotype is medium-sized (0.01 to 0.1%). This sequence joins TRBV23-1 and TRBJ2-4, with unresolved D. TRBV23-1 is noted as an ORF with a role that remains uncertain. The CDR3 consists of 15 residues. The V end lost 10 bases, the J end lost 2 bases, and 18 bases lay between the germline ends. In DNA form, the CDR3 reads TGCGCCACCCTAGTCGTCGAGTACACCAAAAACATTCAGTACTTC. Residues: CATLVVEYTKNIQYF.